This paragraph reports one TCR beta chain. Antigen: not known. The CDR3 length is 15 residues. The data were obtained in a study of blood T cells in healthy people across ages. Extraction yielded at least 6 micrograms of total RNA per sample. The use of a sample-barcoded 5' primer and a J-beta primer mix characterized a second PCR of roughly 7 to 11 cycles. TCRdb fed the 5' RACE reads into MiXCR, producing one record per CDR3 protein. The sample lists over 600,000 distinct CDR3 sequences, about 42% occurring once. Study conclusions and caveats: Estimates of total diversity, which came from one million sequenced T cells, were considered to be underestimates. Long-lived and aged donors differed, with more naive CD4+ cells and higher diversity in the long-lived. While age rose, TCR beta diversity per million T cells dropped in a roughly linear way.

Sequenced sample: blood. The clonotype comes from a man aged 80 or over in good health. V and J are TRBV21-1 and TRBJ1-6; the table's D gene call, TRBD1, was not cross checked with the DNA. TRBV21-1 is given as a pseudogene. CDR3 sequence (DNA): TGTGCCAGCAGCAAGAGGGACCCTAATAATTCACCCCTCCACTTT. It yields the protein CASSKRDPNNSPLHF.